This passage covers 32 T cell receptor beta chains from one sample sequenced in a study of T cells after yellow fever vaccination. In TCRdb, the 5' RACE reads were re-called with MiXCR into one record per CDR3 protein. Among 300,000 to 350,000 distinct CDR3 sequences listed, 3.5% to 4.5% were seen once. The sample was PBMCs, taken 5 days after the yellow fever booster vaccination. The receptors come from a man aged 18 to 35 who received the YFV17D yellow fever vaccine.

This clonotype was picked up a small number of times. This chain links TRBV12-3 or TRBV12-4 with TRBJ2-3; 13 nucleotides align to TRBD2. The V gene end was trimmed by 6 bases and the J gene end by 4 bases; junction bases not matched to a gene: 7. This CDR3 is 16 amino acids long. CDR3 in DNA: TGTGCCAGCAGGCGACGACTAGCGGGGGGCCCAGATACGCAGTATTTT. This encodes CASRRRLAGGPDTQYF.

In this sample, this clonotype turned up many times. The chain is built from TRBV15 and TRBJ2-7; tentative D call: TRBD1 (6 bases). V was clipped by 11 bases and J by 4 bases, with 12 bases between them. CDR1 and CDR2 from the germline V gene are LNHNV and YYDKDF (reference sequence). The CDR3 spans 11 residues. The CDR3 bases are TGTGCCGCCGGACAGCTTTACGAGCAGTACTTC. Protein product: CAAGQLYEQYF.

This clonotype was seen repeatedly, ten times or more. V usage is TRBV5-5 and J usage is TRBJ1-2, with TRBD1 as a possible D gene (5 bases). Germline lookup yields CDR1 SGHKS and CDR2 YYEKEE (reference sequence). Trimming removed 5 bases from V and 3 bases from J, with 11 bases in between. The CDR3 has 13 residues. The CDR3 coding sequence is TGTGCCAGCAGTACCGGGGGTTACTATGGCTACACCTTC. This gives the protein CASSTGGYYGYTF.

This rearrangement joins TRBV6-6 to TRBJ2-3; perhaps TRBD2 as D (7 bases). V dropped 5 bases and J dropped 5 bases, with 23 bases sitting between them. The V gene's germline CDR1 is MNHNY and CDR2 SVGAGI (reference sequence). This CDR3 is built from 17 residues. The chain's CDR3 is CASSHRTMGGGGDTQYF. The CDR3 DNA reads TGTGCCAGCAGTCACCGGACTATGGGGGGGGGCGGAGATACGCAGTATTTT.

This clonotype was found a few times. CDR3 DNA: TGTGCCAGCAGCAGTAAGGGGATGCGGACAGGGGAGTCCTACGAGCAGTACGTC. Amino acids: CASSSKGMRTGESYEQYV. The V and J genes are TRBV7-6 and TRBJ2-7; 9 nucleotides agree with TRBD1. CDR1 is SGHVS, CDR2 FNYEAQ, per germline. V was clipped by 5 bases and J by 1 base; unmatched bases: 15. The CDR3 is 18 amino acids.

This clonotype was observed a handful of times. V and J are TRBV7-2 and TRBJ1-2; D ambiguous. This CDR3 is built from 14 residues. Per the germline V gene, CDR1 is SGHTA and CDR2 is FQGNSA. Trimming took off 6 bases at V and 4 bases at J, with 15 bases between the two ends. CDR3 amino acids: CASSTQGGIYGYTF. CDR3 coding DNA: TGTGCCAGCAGTACCCAAGGAGGCATCTATGGCTACACCTTC.

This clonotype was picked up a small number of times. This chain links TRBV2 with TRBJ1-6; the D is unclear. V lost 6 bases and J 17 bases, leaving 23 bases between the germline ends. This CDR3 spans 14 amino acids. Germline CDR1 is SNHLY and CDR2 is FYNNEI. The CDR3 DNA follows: TGTGCCAGCAGCCGACTCCCCTTTGGGGAGCCTATCCACTTT. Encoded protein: CASSRLPFGEPIHF.

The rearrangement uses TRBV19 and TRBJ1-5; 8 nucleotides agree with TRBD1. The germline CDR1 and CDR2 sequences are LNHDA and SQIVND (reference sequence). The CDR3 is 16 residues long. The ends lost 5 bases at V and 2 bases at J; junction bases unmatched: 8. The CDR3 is CASSGGGTGRNQPQHF. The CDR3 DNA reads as TGTGCCAGTAGTGGCGGGGGGACAGGTCGCAATCAGCCCCAGCATTTT.

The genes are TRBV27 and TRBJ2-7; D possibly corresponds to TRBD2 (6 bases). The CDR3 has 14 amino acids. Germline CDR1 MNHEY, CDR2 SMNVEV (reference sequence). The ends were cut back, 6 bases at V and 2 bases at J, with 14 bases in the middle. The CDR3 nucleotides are TGTGCCAGCAGCCCCGGACGGACTACCTACGAGCAGTACTTC. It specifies CASSPGRTTYEQYF.

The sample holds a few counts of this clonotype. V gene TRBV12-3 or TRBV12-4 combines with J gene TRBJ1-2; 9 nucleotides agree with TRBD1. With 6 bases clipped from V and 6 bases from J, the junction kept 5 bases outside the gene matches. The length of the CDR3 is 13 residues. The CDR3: CASRRTGVDGYTF. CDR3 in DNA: TGTGCCAGCAGACGGACAGGGGTCGATGGCTACACCTTC.

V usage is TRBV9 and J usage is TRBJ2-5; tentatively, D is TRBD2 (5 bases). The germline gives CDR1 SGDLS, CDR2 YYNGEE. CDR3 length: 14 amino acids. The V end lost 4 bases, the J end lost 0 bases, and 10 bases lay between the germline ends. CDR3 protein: CASSFTTNQETQYF. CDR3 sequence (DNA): TGTGCCAGCAGCTTTACGACTAACCAAGAGACCCAGTACTTC. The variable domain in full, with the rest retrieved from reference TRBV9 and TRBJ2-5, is DSGVTQTPKHLITATGQRVTLRCSPRSGDLSVYWYQQSLDQGLQFLIQYYNGEERAKGNILERFSAQQFPDLHSELNLSSLELGDSALYFCASSFTTNQETQYFGPGTRLLVL.

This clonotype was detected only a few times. The CDR3 sequence: CASSQDPRTSGGADEQYF. In DNA, the CDR3 is TGCGCCAGCAGCCAAGATCCCCGGACTAGCGGGGGGGCGGACGAGCAGTACTTC. The chain uses TRBV4-3 and TRBJ2-7, with TRBD2 identical over 15 bases. V trimming: 0 bases; J trimming: 5 bases; junction bases outside the gene matches: 8. CDR3 length equals 18 residues. Germline CDR1 reads LGHNA; CDR2 reads YSLEER.

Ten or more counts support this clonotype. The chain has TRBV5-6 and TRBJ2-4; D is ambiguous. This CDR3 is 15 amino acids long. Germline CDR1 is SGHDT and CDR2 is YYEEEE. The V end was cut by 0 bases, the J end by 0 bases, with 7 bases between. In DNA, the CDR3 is TGTGCCAGCAGCTTGGGCGGTCTAGCCAAAAACATTCAGTACTTC. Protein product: CASSLGGLAKNIQYF.

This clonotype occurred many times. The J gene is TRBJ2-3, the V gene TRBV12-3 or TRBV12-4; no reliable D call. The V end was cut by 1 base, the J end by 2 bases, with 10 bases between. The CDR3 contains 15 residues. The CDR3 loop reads CASSLEIAVTDTQYF. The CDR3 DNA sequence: TGTGCCAGCAGTTTAGAAATTGCGGTCACAGATACGCAGTATTTT.

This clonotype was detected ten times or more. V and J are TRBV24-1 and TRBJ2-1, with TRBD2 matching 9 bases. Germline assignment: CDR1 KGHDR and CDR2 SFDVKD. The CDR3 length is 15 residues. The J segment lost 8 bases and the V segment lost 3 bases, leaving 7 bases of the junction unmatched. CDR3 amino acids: CATSDGGGAVDEQFF. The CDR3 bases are TGTGCCACCAGTGATGGCGGGGGGGCTGTCGATGAGCAGTTCTTC.

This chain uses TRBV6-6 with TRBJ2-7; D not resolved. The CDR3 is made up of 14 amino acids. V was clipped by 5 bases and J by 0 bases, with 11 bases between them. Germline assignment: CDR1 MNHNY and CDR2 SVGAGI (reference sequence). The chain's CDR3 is CASSRRPHSYEQYV. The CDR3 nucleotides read TGTGCCAGCAGTCGCCGACCACACTCCTACGAGCAGTACGTC.

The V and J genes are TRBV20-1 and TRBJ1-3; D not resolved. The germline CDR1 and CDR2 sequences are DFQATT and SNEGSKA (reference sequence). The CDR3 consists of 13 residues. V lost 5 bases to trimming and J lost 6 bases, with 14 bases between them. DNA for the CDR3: TGCAGTGCTGCGAGACTCACTCTAAACACCATATATTTT. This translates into CSAARLTLNTIYF.

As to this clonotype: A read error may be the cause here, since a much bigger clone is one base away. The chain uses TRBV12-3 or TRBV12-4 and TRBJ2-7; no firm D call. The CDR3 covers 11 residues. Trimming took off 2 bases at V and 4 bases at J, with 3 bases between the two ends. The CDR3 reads CASSLQYEQYF. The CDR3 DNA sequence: TGTGCCAGCAGTTTACAGTACGAGCAGTACTTC.

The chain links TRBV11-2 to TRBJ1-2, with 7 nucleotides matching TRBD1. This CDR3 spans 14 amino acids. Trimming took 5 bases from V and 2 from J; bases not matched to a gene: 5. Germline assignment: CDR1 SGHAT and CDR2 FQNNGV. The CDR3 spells CASSPMGQNYGYTF. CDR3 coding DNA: TGTGCCAGCAGCCCCATGGGACAGAACTATGGCTACACCTTC. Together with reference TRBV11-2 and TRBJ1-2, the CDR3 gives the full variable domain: EAGVAQSPRYKIIEKRQSVAFWCNPISGHATLYWYQQILGQGPKLLIQFQNNGVVDDSQLPKDRFSAERLKGVDSTLKIQPAKLEDSAVYLCASSPMGQNYGYTFGSGTRLTVV.

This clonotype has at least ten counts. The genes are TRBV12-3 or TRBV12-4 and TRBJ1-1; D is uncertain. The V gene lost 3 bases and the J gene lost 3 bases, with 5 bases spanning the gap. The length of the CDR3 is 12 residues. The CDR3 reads CASSLWDTEAFF. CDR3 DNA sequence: TGTGCCAGCAGTTTGTGGGACACTGAAGCTTTCTTT.

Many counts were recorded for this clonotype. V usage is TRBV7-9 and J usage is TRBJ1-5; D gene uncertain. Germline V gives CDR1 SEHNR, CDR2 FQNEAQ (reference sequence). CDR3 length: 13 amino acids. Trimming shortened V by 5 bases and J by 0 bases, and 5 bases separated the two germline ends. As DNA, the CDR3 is TGTGCCAGCAGCGTCGGTAGCAATCAGCCCCAGCATTTT. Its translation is CASSVGSNQPQHF.

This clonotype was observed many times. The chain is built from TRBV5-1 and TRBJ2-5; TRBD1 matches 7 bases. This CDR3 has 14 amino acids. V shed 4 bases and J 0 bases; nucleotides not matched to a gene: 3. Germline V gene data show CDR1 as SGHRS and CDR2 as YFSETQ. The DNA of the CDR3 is TGCGCCAGCAGCCCCGGGACAGACCAAGAGACCCAGTACTTC. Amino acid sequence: CASSPGTDQETQYF.

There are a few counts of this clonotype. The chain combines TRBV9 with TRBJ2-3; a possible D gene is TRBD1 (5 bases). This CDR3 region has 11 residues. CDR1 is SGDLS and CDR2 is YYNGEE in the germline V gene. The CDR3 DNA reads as TGTGATACAGGTAGCACAGATACGCAGTATTTT. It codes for CDTGSTDTQYF.

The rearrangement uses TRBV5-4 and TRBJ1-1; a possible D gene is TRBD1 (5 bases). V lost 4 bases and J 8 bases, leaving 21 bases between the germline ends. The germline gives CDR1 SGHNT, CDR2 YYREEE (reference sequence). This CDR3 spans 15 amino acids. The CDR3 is CASSPTPGTATEAFF. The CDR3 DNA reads TGTGCCAGCAGCCCCACCCCAGGGACGGCGACCGAAGCTTTCTTT.

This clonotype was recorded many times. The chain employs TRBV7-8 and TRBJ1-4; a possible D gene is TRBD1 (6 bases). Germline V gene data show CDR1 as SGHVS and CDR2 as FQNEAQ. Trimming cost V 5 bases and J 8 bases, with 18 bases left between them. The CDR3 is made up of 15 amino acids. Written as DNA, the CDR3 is TGTGCCAGCAGCGTCCGACAGGATTGGAAGGAAAAACTGTTTTTT. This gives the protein CASSVRQDWKEKLFF.

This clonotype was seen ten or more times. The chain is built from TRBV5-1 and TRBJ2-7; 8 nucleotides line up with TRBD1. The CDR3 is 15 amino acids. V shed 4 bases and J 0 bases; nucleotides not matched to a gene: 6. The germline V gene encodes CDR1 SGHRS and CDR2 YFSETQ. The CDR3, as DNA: TGCGCCAGCAGCGTGCAGGGGGCTGCCTCCTACGAGCAGTACTTC. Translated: CASSVQGAASYEQYF. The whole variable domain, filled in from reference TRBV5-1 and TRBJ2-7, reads KAGVTQTPRYLIKTRGQQVTLSCSPISGHRSVSWYQQTPGQGLQFLFEYFSETQRNKGNFPGRFSGRQFSNSRSEMNVSTLELGDSALYLCASSVQGAASYEQYFGPGTRLTVT.

CDR3 nucleotides: TGTGCCAGCAGTTTACGGGGGGACAGTACGGCAGGAAGCTCCTACGAGCAGTACTTC. Protein product: CASSLRGDSTAGSSYEQYF. The chain is built from TRBV27 and TRBJ2-7, with D possibly called TRBD1 or TRBD2 (7 bases each). The V and J ends lost 2 bases and 0 bases respectively, with 23 bases between them. The V gene's germline CDR1 is MNHEY and CDR2 SMNVEV (reference sequence). The CDR3 covers 19 residues.

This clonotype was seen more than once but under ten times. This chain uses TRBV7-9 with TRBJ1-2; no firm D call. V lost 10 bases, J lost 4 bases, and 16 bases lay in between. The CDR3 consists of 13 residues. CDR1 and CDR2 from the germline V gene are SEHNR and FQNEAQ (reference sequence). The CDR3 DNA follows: TGTGCCACCCCCCGAGGTTACACCTATGGCTACACCTTC. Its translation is CATPRGYTYGYTF.

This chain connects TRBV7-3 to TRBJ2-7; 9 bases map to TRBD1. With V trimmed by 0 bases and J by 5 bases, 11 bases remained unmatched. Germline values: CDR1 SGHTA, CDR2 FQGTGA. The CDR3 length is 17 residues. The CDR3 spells CASSLTCRDRVFNEQYV. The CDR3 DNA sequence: TGTGCCAGCAGCTTAACGTGTAGGGACAGGGTTTTCAACGAGCAGTACGTC.

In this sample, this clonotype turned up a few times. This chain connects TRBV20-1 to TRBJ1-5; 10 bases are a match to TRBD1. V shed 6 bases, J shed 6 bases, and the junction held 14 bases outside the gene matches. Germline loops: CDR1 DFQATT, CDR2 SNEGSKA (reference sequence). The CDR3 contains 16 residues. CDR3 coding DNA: TGCAGTGCCACCCAGGGACAGGGGTTCAGCGGTCAGCCCCAGCATTTT. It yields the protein CSATQGQGFSGQPQHF.

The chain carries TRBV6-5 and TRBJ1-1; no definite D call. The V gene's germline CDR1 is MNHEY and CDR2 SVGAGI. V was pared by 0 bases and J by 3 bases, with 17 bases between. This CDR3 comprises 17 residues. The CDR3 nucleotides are TGTGCCAGCAGTTACTCTCAAACCGGACCGGTCGACACTGAAGCTTTCTTT. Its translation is CASSYSQTGPVDTEAFF.

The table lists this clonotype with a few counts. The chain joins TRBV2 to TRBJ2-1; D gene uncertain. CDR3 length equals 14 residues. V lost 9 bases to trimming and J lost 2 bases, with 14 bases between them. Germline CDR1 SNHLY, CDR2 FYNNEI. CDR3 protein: CARTTNGTYNEQFF. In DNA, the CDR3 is TGTGCCAGGACAACAAACGGCACCTACAATGAGCAGTTCTTC.